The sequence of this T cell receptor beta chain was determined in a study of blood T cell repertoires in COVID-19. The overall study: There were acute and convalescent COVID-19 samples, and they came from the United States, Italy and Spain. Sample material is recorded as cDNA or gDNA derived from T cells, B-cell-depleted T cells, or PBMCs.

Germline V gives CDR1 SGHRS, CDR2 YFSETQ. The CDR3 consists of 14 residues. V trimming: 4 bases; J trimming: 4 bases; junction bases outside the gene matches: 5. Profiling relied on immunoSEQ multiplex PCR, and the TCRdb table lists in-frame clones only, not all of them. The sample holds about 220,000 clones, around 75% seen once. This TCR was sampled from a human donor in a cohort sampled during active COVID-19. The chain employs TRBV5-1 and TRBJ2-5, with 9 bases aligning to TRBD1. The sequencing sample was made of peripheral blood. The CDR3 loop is CASSNGTGLETQYF. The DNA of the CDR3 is TGCGCCAGCAGCAACGGGACAGGGTTAGAGACCCAGTACTTC.